This TCR beta chain was obtained from a study of regulatory and conventional T cells in RAG deficiency. Overall study findings and caveats: Shannon entropy fell and Simpson indices rose in RAG-deficient patients.

The sorted regulatory T cells were CD4+, CD25-high and CD127-low, with genomic DNA sequenced. A word on this clone: Its antigen is currently unknown.

The CDR3 sequence is 13 residues long. V was shortened by 5 bases and J by 2 bases, with 10 bases between the two germline ends. CDR1 is SGHRS, CDR2 YFSETQ, per germline. Clones were read by immunoSEQ multiplex PCR, and TCRdb kept only the in-frame ones, dropping some. The sample shows 7,300 or so clones, 93% of them seen only once. This same sample was also part of a study on regulatory T cells. That paper notes: The primer mix had 52 TRBV and 13 TRBJ primers.

The sequence was collected from a human donor in good health. The chain combines TRBV5-1 with TRBJ1-1; D is uncertain. Material for sequencing was CD127- CD25+ CD4+ Tregs sorted from blood. CDR3 coding DNA: TGCGCCAGCAGGGAGGGAGGTAACACTGAAGCTTTCTTT. Translating gives CASREGGNTEAFF.